What follows are 10 T cell receptor beta chains derived from one specimen sequenced in a study of regulatory and conventional T cells in RAG deficiency (dated by TCRdb to about 2017). The library relied on the immunoSEQ multiplex PCR assay. What TCRdb holds here is the immuneACCESS table cut down to in-frame rearrangements. Part of the clones is not present; checked against another copy, under half of the missing clones reflect an unresolved V gene, and the others are unexplained. The sample yields some 28,000 clones; 90% to 95% were counted once. The ten largest clones capture around 0.82% of the sample. Before genomic DNA extraction, regulatory T cells were purified from blood as CD4+CD25-high CD127-low cells. These data are also associated with another study on regulatory T cells. In that second paper, the authors write: For the multiplex PCR, 52 forward TRBV primers and 13 reverse TRBJ primers were used, and amplification bias was corrected with both assay-based and computational methods.

Sequences were obtained from Tregs sorted from blood. The receptors derive from a human donor in good health.

The chain employs TRBV7-9 and TRBJ1-2; the match to TRBD1 covers 9 bases. The junction had 7 bases not matched to a gene; V was cut back by 3 bases and J by 2 bases. The CDR3 loop spans 16 amino acids. Germline CDR1 is SEHNR and CDR2 is FQNEAQ (reference sequence). The DNA for the CDR3 is TGTGCCAGCAGCTTTGTTGGGACAGGGAGAAACTATGGCTACACCTTC. Translating gives CASSFVGTGRNYGYTF. Supplemented by reference TRBV7-9 and TRBJ1-2, the full variable domain reads DTGVSQNPRHKITKRGQNVTFRCDPISEHNRLYWYRQTLGQGPEFLTYFQNEAQLEKSRLLSDRFSAERPKGSFSTLEIQRTEQGDSAMYLCASSFVGTGRNYGYTFGSGTRLTVV.

The chain employs TRBV6-1 and TRBJ2-7; 7 bases are shared with TRBD1. The V gene end was trimmed by 11 bases and the J gene end by 3 bases; junction bases not matched to a gene: 7. Germline V gene lookup returns CDR1 MNHNS and CDR2 SASEGT. The CDR3 extends over 12 amino acids. DNA of the CDR3: TGTGCCTACCGGGACAGAAACTACGAGCAGTACTTC. This encodes CAYRDRNYEQYF.

V is TRBV5-6 and J is TRBJ2-5, with 12 nucleotides matching TRBD1. The trim removed 1 base at V and 4 bases at J, leaving 11 bases unmatched. This CDR3 contains 18 residues. Germline V gives CDR1 SGHDT, CDR2 YYEEEE. CDR3 DNA: TGTGCCAGCAGCTTGCCCCCGGGACAGGGGGCTTATCGAGAGACCCAGTACTTC. This codes for CASSLPPGQGAYRETQYF.

The rearrangement links TRBV5-1 to TRBJ2-5, with a weak D call TRBD1 (5 bases). Germline V gene lookup returns CDR1 SGHRS and CDR2 YFSETQ. V lost 0 bases and J 5 bases, leaving 11 bases between the germline ends. This CDR3 spans 14 amino acids. The CDR3 reads CASSLEGVQETQYF. In DNA form, the CDR3 reads TGCGCCAGCAGCTTGGAAGGGGTGCAGGAGACCCAGTACTTC.

The table lists this clone with a few counts. The rearrangement uses TRBV6-5 and TRBJ1-6; the match to TRBD1 covers 9 bases. This CDR3 comprises 14 residues. V lost 6 bases, J lost 11 bases, and 8 bases stayed unmatched. From germline, CDR1 is MNHEY and CDR2 SVGAGI. This chain's CDR3 is CASSATGDRAPLHF. The DNA for the CDR3 is TGTGCCAGCAGCGCAACAGGGGACAGGGCACCCCTCCACTTT.

This rearrangement joins TRBV20-1 to TRBJ2-3; D unresolved. Germline values: CDR1 DFQATT, CDR2 SNEGSKA (reference sequence). The CDR3 loop spans 11 amino acids. The ends were cut back, 3 bases at V and 10 bases at J, with 11 bases in the middle. DNA for the CDR3: TGCAGTGCTAGTGACCCTCGGGCGCAGTATTTT. Amino acids: CSASDPRAQYF.

This chain links TRBV20-1 with TRBJ2-1, with D possibly being TRBD2 (7 bases). V was trimmed by 6 bases and J by 9 bases, leaving 12 bases between them. This CDR3 has 11 residues. Germline V gene sequence: CDR1 DFQATT, CDR2 SNEGSKA (reference sequence). CDR3 protein: CSAGGPLEQFF. The CDR3 bases are TGCAGTGCGGGGGGGCCGCTTGAGCAGTTCTTC.

The chain couples TRBV27 to TRBJ1-2, with 7 positions matching TRBD1. The CDR3 is 15 amino acids. Germline CDR1 and CDR2: MNHEY and SMNVEV (reference sequence). The junction had 11 bases not matched to a gene; V was cut back by 6 bases and J by 4 bases. The CDR3 nucleotides are TGTGCCAGCAGCCTGACAGGGAGCTTCCCCTATGGCTACACCTTC. This encodes CASSLTGSFPYGYTF.

The chain carries TRBV7-8 and TRBJ2-3, with D possibly being TRBD1 or TRBD2 (5 bases each). V gave up 3 bases and J gave up 1 base, with 14 bases separating them. CDR3 length equals 16 residues. Germline values: CDR1 SGHVS, CDR2 FQNEAQ. CDR3 sequence reads: CASSLRGLGGTDTQYF. In DNA form, the CDR3 reads TGTGCCAGCAGCTTGAGGGGCCTTGGGGGCACAGATACGCAGTATTTT. The full variable domain, its missing parts supplied by reference TRBV7-8 and TRBJ2-3, is GAGVSQSPRYKVAKRGQDVALRCDPISGHVSLFWYQQALGQGPEFLTYFQNEAQLDKSGLPSDRFFAERPEGSVSTLKIQRTQQEDSAVYLCASSLRGLGGTDTQYFGPGTRLTVL.

The gene calls are TRBV21-1 and TRBJ1-6; the listed D gene, TRBD1, was not tested against the DNA. TRBV21-1 represents a pseudogene. The CDR3 runs to 14 residues. The DNA for the CDR3 is TGTGCCAGCAGCAAAGAACAGGGTCGTTCACCCCTCCACTTT. Encoded protein: CASSKEQGRSPLHF.